This TCR beta chain emerged from a study of response to subunit inactivated influenza vaccine. V was clipped by 0 bases and J by 0 bases; unmatched bases: 8. Germline lookup yields CDR1 MNHEY and CDR2 SVGEGT. This CDR3 has 19 amino acids. Whole-study results and caveats: Few new T cells, the authors suggested, are recruited by each seasonal influenza vaccination.

TCRdb re-derived calls from the RT-PCR reads in MiXCR, one entry per CDR3 protein. Here the sample spans 860,000 or so distinct CDR3 sequences, approximately 22% being singletons. This clonotype came up a few times. The target antigen is unknown. The receptor was derived from a man aged 50 or older who received an inactivated influenza vaccine. Specimen: PBMCs from blood, collected about 5 days after vaccination. The chain joins TRBV6-2 or TRBV6-3 to TRBJ2-1, with 10 bases lining up with TRBD2. The CDR3 DNA is TGTGCCAGCAGTTACTCCGGGCTAGCGGGAGCCCTCTCCTACAATGAGCAGTTCTTC. It yields the protein CASSYSGLAGALSYNEQFF.